This record concerns one TCR beta chain sequence. The antigen is not known. This entry is derived from a study of siplizumab effects on memory and regulatory T cells. Germline V gene sequence: CDR1 MNHNS, CDR2 SASEGT. CDR3 size: 13 residues. With 5 bases removed from V and 1 base from J, the gap between germline ends came to 9 bases. The repertoire was sequenced with immunoSEQ multiplex PCR; TCRdb's copy has only in-frame clones and lacks some. The sample lists 55,000 to 80,000 clones, 70% to 85% occurring once. Broader study findings: Naive T cells looked more diverse than memory cells, and they looked like major contributors to the alloresponse. Siplizumab brought about a significant reduction in alloreactive sequences traceable to unstimulated CD4+ memory cells. Suppressive activity of Tregs proliferating in siplizumab cultures remained unconfirmed. The alloreactive clones that mapped to unstimulated subsets made up only a minor fraction.

This TCR came from a human donor in good health. This chain connects TRBV6-1 to TRBJ2-7; possibly TRBD1 for D (5 bases). Sequenced material: memory CD4+ T cells sorted from blood. This chain's CDR3 is CASSWGRSYEQYF. CDR3 bases: TGTGCCAGCAGTTGGGGCAGGTCCTACGAGCAGTACTTC.